This T cell receptor beta chain was observed in a study of blood T cell repertoires in COVID-19. For the study at large: Sites in the United States, Italy and Spain provided acute and convalescent COVID-19 samples.

The germline V gene has CDR1 SNHLY and CDR2 FYNNEI. The J segment lost 4 bases and the V segment lost 5 bases, leaving 7 bases of the junction unmatched. The CDR3 extends over 15 amino acids. Symptom resolution, clearance, or two negative PCRs marked the recovered donors of Cohort 3. TCRdb's copy holds only in-frame clones and misses some; the assay was immunoSEQ multiplex PCR. This sample has approximately 160,000 clones, with around four fifths found just once. Sequenced sample: PBMCs or T cells enriched from blood (not recorded which). The TCR originated in a man between 50 and 59 years old who had recovered from COVID-19. The genes are TRBV2 and TRBJ1-3, with 8 nucleotides matching TRBD1. CDR3 in amino acids: CASSSQGARGNTIYF. The CDR3 coding sequence is TGTGCCAGCAGTTCCCAGGGGGCCCGGGGAAACACCATATATTTT.